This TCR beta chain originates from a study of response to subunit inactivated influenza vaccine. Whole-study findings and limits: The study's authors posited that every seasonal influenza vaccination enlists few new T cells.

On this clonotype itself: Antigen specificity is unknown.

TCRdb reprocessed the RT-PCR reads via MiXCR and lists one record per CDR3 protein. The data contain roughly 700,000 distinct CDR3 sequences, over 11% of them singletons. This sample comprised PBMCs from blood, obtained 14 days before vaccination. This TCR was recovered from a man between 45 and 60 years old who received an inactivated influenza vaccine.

The CDR3 sequence is CASSYTGRTGYTF. The CDR3 DNA is TGTGCCAGCAGTTATACCGGACGTACTGGCTACACCTTC. V and J are TRBV6-6 and TRBJ1-2; D gene uncertain. The CDR3 contains 13 residues. V shed 3 bases and J shed 7 bases, with 12 bases lying between them. Per germline, CDR1 MNHNY and CDR2 SVGAGI (reference sequence).